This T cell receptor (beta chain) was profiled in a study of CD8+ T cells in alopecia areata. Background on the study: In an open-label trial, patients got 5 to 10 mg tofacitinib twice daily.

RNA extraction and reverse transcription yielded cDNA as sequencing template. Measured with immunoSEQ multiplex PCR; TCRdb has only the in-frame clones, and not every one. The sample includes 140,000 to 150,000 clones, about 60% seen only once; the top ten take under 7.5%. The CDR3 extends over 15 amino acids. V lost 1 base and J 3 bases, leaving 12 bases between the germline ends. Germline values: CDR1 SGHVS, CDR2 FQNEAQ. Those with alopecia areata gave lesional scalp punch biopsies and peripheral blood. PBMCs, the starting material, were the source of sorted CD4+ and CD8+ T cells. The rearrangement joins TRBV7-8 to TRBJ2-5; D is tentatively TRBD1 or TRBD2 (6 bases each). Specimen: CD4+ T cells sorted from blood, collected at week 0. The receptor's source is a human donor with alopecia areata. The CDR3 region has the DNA TGTGCCAGCAGCTTAGGTTGGGGGGCCAAAGAGACCCAGTACTTC. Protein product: CASSLGWGAKETQYF.